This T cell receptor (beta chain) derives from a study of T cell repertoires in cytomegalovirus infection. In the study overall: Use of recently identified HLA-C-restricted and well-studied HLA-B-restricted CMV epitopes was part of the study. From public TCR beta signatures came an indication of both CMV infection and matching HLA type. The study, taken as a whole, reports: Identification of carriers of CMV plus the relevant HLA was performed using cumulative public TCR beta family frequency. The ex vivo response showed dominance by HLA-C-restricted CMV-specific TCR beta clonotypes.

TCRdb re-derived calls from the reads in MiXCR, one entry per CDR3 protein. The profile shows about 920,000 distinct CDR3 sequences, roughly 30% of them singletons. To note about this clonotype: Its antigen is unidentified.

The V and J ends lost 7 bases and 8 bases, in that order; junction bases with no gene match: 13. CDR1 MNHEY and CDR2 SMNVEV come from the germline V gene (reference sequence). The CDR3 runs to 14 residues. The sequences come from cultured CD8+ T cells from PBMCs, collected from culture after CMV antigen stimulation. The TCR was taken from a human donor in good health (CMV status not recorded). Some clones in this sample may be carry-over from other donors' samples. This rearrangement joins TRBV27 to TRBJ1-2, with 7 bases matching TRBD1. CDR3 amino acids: CASNLLGQAAGYTF. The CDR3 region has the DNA TGTGCCAGCAACTTACTAGGACAGGCTGCCGGCTACACCTTC.